The entry below describes one T cell receptor (beta chain). The specificity of this receptor is unknown. No base qualities exist here, and no much larger clone lies one base off it. Genomic DNA was isolated using the Qiagen DNeasy kit from unsorted PBMCs as well as from negatively selected CD4+ and CD8+ fractions. TCR beta CDR3 regions were amplified by immunoSEQ multiplex PCR using primers annealing to V and J segments. A synthetic immune receptor repertoire was used to minimize amplification bias, and any remaining bias was removed computationally after sequencing. The study's own analysis went as follows. Repertoire diversity was quantified as the Shannon entropy index using custom Python scripts. The unsorted, CD4+ and CD8+ repertoires were each analyzed separately, with the exception of combined analyses, where CD4+ and CD8+ sequences were merged in silico. A clone was considered expanded if an increase in frequency of at least 2-fold after treatment relative to C1D1 was found, and a pseudocount of 0.5 was applied to clones undetected at baseline. Clones with 0 or 1 copy at C1D1 were classified as singleton clones, and clones with 2 or more copies were classified as non-singleton clones. Clones expanded in unsorted samples were annotated as CD4+, CD8+ or unknown by matching protein sequences in sorted samples from the same patient. Wilcoxon tests on paired samples were used to test diversity changes from C1D1 to C4D1. Imported from immuneACCESS, the table was reduced by TCRdb to in-frame sequences with V and J called. These copies leave out some clones; in studies compared against another copy, an unresolved V gene accounts for under half, and the cause of the remainder is not known. Clonal size and the V and J genes are those of that table, whereas D and trimming came from the DNA. The sample contains around 18,000 clones, around 70% of them found a single time. Around 2.6% of the sample belongs to the ten largest clones.

This sample's time point label indicates: cycle 4 day 1 (C4D1), after 6 weeks of nivolumab. Relapse after autologous stem cell transplantation had occurred in all trial patients, and cohorts A, B and C were distinguished by prior brentuximab vedotin exposure. Using a Miltenyi CD4+ T cell isolation kit, CD4+ T cells were purified from thawed PBMCs through magnetic negative selection. The trial cohort was composed of 55 to 65 patients with relapsed/refractory classical Hodgkin lymphoma, for whom complete response, partial response or progressive disease was recorded as best overall response. In the multi-cohort phase II CheckMate 205 trial, trial patients received single-agent nivolumab. An independent review committee assessed best overall response by applying the 2007 International Working Group response criteria. Trial PBMCs were obtained immediately prior to nivolumab initiation (C1D1) and on therapy at cycle 2 day 1 and cycle 4 day 1. Peripheral blood was collected in 8 mL Vacutainer Cell Preparation Tubes, from which PBMCs were isolated by centrifugation and then cryopreserved. Purified CD4+ and CD8+ fractions were prepared only for cases with an additional available PBMC sample. Magnetically labelled cells were removed on LS columns in a quadroMACS separator, and the flow-through was retained as the purified fraction.

CDR3 length: 15 amino acids, cysteine to phenylalanine. Only CDR3 DNA remains: 45 bases, in frame from the first base. From a lookup of the germline V gene, CDR1 and CDR2 are SGHTA and FQGNSA. V is reduced by 1 base and J by 2 bases, leaving a spacing of 8 bases between them. These data come from a study of PD-1 blockade in classical Hodgkin lymphoma (dated by TCRdb to 2018 to 2021). Regarding the research as a whole: Nivolumab dosing was 3 mg/kg intravenously every 2 weeks, continuing until either disease progression or unacceptable toxicity. The study used CyTOF and TCR beta sequencing to define a peripheral blood immune signature of response to PD-1 blockade in classical Hodgkin lymphoma.

What the authors observed across the whole study: Lower diversity was observed in patients in whom nivolumab was started less than 1 year after ASCT, and these patients were excluded from later analyses so that confounding by immune reconstitution would be avoided. Baseline TCR diversity was reported to be lower in newly diagnosed patients than in healthy donors, and even lower in relapsed/refractory patients. Trial patients achieving complete response had baseline diversity similar to newly diagnosed patients, whereas partial responders and progressors had significantly lower diversity. The study was restricted to a single clinical trial cohort, and the causes of repertoire differences, possibly disease activity or prior therapy, were left undefined. CD4+ but not CD8+ TCR diversity rose significantly by C4D1 (p=0.0027 vs p=0.16), most apparent in complete responders (p=0.02).

The sequence derives from a human donor with classical Hodgkin lymphoma. The chain is assembled from TRBV7-2 and TRBJ2-2; too little of a D gene remains to name it. Sequences were derived from CD4+ T cells from blood, sampled before the fourth cycle of nivolumab. The CDR3 region: CASSLGQLNTGELFF. Here is the DNA: TGTGCCAGCAGCTTAGGGCAGCTTAACACCGGGGAGCTGTTTTTT.